A selection of T cell receptor beta chains follows, all from one sample in a study of cytomegalovirus exposure and HLA in healthy donors. Using immunoSEQ multiplex PCR, the repertoire was profiled, and TCRdb retains in-frame clones only, with some absent. Of 100,000 to 150,000 clones in the sample, around four fifths were seen once. Sequencing was done on a sample of PBMCs. The receptors were sampled from a boy younger than 10 in good health and CMV-seronegative. Each CDR3 is given with its conserved first and last residue. The D gene is left open where the match is weak. The size field is filled for only some rows; it gives once, few, many or a size class.

18	TRBJ2-1	TRBV7-4	few	TRBD2	CASSLDGDGLAEYNEQFF	TGTGCCAGCAGCTTAGACGGAGACGGACTAGCGGAGTACAATGAGCAGTTCTTC
15	TRBJ1-1	TRBV7-2	-	TRBD1	CASRLQGRKSTEAFF	TGTGCCAGCAGGCTACAGGGGAGAAAGAGCACTGAAGCTTTCTTT
16	TRBJ2-2	TRBV6-5	-	TRBD2	CASSYRLAGGTGELFF	TGTGCCAGCAGCTACCGACTAGCGGGGGGAACCGGGGAGCTGTTTTTT
11	TRBJ1-2	TRBV6-6	-	-	CASGNEDGYTF	TGTGCCAGCGGAAACGAGGATGGCTACACCTTC
17	TRBJ2-3	TRBV2	few	TRBD1	CASSDLDRGYSTDTQYF	TGTGCCAGCAGTGATCTAGACAGGGGATATAGCACAGATACGCAGTATTTT
17	TRBJ1-1	TRBV19	-	-	CASTTRWETMAKTEAFF	TGTGCCAGTACCACACGCTGGGAGACTATGGCCAAGACTGAAGCTTTCTTT
16	TRBJ2-1	TRBV19	few	-	CASSIFGGFSYNEQFF	TGTGCCAGTAGTATTTTTGGGGGGTTCTCTTACAATGAGCAGTTCTTC
16	TRBJ2-1	TRBV11-2	-	TRBD2	CASSLGLAAPYNEQFF	TGTGCCAGCAGCTTAGGACTAGCGGCCCCTTACAATGAGCAGTTCTTC
15	TRBJ2-1	TRBV27	-	TRBD2	CASMAREPVYNEQFF	TGTGCCAGCATGGCGCGGGAGCCCGTCTACAATGAGCAGTTCTTC
18	TRBJ2-6	TRBV9	-	TRBD1	CASSVEGGVYPGANVLTF	TGTGCCAGCAGCGTAGAAGGGGGCGTTTACCCTGGGGCCAACGTCCTGACTTTC
16	TRBJ1-4	TRBV15	few	TRBD1	CATSRDVQGGYEKLFF	TGTGCCACCAGCAGAGACGTCCAGGGGGGATATGAAAAACTGTTTTTT
13	TRBJ1-1	TRBV6-6	-	-	CASFKGMNTEAFF	TGTGCCAGCTTTAAGGGGATGAACACTGAAGCTTTCTTT
12	TRBJ1-5	TRBV6-6	-	-	CASRNSDQPQHF	TGTGCCAGCAGAAACTCCGATCAGCCCCAGCATTTT
15	TRBJ2-3	TRBV15	-	-	CATSGLGLNTDTQYF	TGTGCCACCAGCGGACTGGGACTTAACACAGATACGCAGTATTTT
12	TRBJ2-7	TRBV18	-	-	CASSPATYEQYF	TGTGCCAGCTCACCCGCGACCTACGAGCAGTACTTC
16	TRBJ2-7	TRBV9	-	TRBD2	CASSHTGTSGGYEQYF	TGTGCCAGCAGCCATACCGGGACTAGCGGGGGCTACGAGCAGTACTTC